Listed below are T cell receptor beta chains from one sample, sequenced in a study of patients and donors after allogeneic stem cell transplantation. TCRdb independently ran MiXCR on the RT-PCR reads; one entry per CDR3 protein. The repertoire holds approximately 150,000 distinct CDR3 sequences, roughly 31% seen once, with roughly 3% in the top ten. The material sequenced was blood, either unsorted or a sorted T cell fraction (not recorded which). The receptors here all came from a human donor who was either an allogeneic HSCT recipient or a stem cell or donor lymphocyte infusion donor (not recorded which). It is not recorded whose cells these are; they may come from a transplant donor. CDR3s include the opening cysteine and the closing phenylalanine or tryptophan. The D gene is left open where the match is weak. Rows may omit the clone size; those that give it use once, few, many or a size class.

abundance: -; v_gene: TRBV4-3; j_gene: TRBJ2-3; d_gene: TRBD2; CDR3nt: TGCGCCAGCAGCCAGGCACCGACTAGCGGGAGGGATACGCAGTATTTT; CDR3aa: CASSQAPTSGRDTQYF
abundance: -; v_gene: TRBV9; j_gene: TRBJ2-1; d_gene: TRBD1; CDR3nt: TGTGCCAGCAGCGTGGGACAGGGCAATGAGCAGTTCTTC; CDR3aa: CASSVGQGNEQFF
abundance: few; v_gene: TRBV4-2; j_gene: TRBJ2-7; d_gene: TRBD1; CDR3nt: TGTGCCAGCAGCCACGCGGGACAGGGGGTCTACGAGCAGTACTTC; CDR3aa: CASSHAGQGVYEQYF
abundance: -; v_gene: TRBV7-2; j_gene: TRBJ1-1; d_gene: -; CDR3nt: TGTGCCAGCAGCCCAGATCGTGTCGTGGACACTGAAGCTTTCTTT; CDR3aa: CASSPDRVVDTEAFF
abundance: many; v_gene: TRBV29-1; j_gene: TRBJ2-1; d_gene: TRBD2; CDR3nt: TGCAGCGTTGTTCAACTAGCGGGACGGGGTGAGCAGTTCTTC; CDR3aa: CSVVQLAGRGEQFF
abundance: few; v_gene: TRBV4-3; j_gene: TRBJ2-1; d_gene: -; CDR3nt: TGCGCCAGCAGCCAATGGGACGCCCTGAATGAGCAGTTCTTC; CDR3aa: CASSQWDALNEQFF
abundance: -; v_gene: TRBV20-1; j_gene: TRBJ2-7; d_gene: -; CDR3nt: TGCAGCGTGCGGGTCCCCCCCTACGAGCAGTACTTC; CDR3aa: CSVRVPPYEQYF
abundance: -; v_gene: TRBV6-5; j_gene: TRBJ2-1; d_gene: -; CDR3nt: TGTGCCAGCAGTTACGATAGCAGGAGTAACAATGAGCAGTTCTTC; CDR3aa: CASSYDSRSNNEQFF
abundance: few; v_gene: TRBV6-2/TRBV6-3; j_gene: TRBJ2-3; d_gene: TRBD2; CDR3nt: TGTGCCAGCAGGAGAGCGGGAGGGACAACAGATACGCAGTATTTT; CDR3aa: CASRRAGGTTDTQYF
abundance: -; v_gene: TRBV5-1; j_gene: TRBJ1-1; d_gene: -; CDR3nt: TGCGCCAGCAGCTTGGTCGAGGGTGGTGGGACTGAAGCTTTCTTT; CDR3aa: CASSLVEGGGTEAFF
abundance: few; v_gene: TRBV20-1; j_gene: TRBJ2-7; d_gene: TRBD1; CDR3nt: TGCAGTGCCGCAACCACCGGGACAGGATCCTACGAGCAGTACTTC; CDR3aa: CSAATTGTGSYEQYF
abundance: few; v_gene: TRBV7-2; j_gene: TRBJ2-3; d_gene: TRBD2; CDR3nt: TGTGCCAGCAGCCCCAAACTGAGGGGGACTAGCGGCACAGATACGCAGTATTTT; CDR3aa: CASSPKLRGTSGTDTQYF
abundance: few; v_gene: TRBV15; j_gene: TRBJ2-1; d_gene: TRBD2; CDR3nt: TGTGCCACCGGACTAGCGGCCTCCTACAATGAGCAGTTCTTC; CDR3aa: CATGLAASYNEQFF
abundance: -; v_gene: TRBV7-2; j_gene: TRBJ1-1; d_gene: -; CDR3nt: TGTGCCAGCAGTCTACCCAGGTGGCATTTGAACACTGAAGCTTTCTTT; CDR3aa: CASSLPRWHLNTEAFF
abundance: -; v_gene: TRBV9; j_gene: TRBJ2-2; d_gene: -; CDR3nt: TGTGCCAGCAGCGCTACCGAGAGTCTAGCGAGAACCGCGGAGCTGTTTTTT; CDR3aa: CASSATESLARTAELFF
abundance: few; v_gene: TRBV12-3/TRBV12-4; j_gene: TRBJ1-1; d_gene: -; CDR3nt: TGTGCCAGCAGTTTCCCAAACACTGAAGCTTTCTTT; CDR3aa: CASSFPNTEAFF
abundance: -; v_gene: TRBV7-6; j_gene: TRBJ1-1; d_gene: -; CDR3nt: TGTGCCAGCAGCCCCATTGGCCACACTGAAGCTTTCTTT; CDR3aa: CASSPIGHTEAFF
abundance: -; v_gene: TRBV30; j_gene: TRBJ2-1; d_gene: -; CDR3nt: TGTGCCCTGAATTTTGGTTACAATGAGCAGTTCTTC; CDR3aa: CALNFGYNEQFF
abundance: few; v_gene: TRBV20-1; j_gene: TRBJ2-7; d_gene: TRBD2; CDR3nt: TGCAGTGCTAGTGGCGGGGGGATCTCCTACGAGCAGTACTTC; CDR3aa: CSASGGGISYEQYF
abundance: -; v_gene: TRBV4-1; j_gene: TRBJ2-1; d_gene: -; CDR3nt: TGCGCCAGCAGCCAAGTTGGGCGAGGGTTCAATGAGCAGTTCTTC; CDR3aa: CASSQVGRGFNEQFF
abundance: few; v_gene: TRBV29-1; j_gene: TRBJ2-3; d_gene: -; CDR3nt: TGCAGCAGTTATTGGAGCACAGATACGCAGTATTTT; CDR3aa: CSSYWSTDTQYF
abundance: -; v_gene: TRBV4-3; j_gene: TRBJ2-7; d_gene: -; CDR3nt: TGCGCCAGCAGCCAAGATCTCTGGGGGGCCTACGAGCAGTACTTC; CDR3aa: CASSQDLWGAYEQYF
abundance: many; v_gene: TRBV23-1; j_gene: TRBJ1-2; d_gene: TRBD1; CDR3nt: TGCGCCATCCCCCGGGGACAGGGCTACTATGGCTACACCTTC; CDR3aa: CAIPRGQGYYGYTF
abundance: -; v_gene: TRBV6-4; j_gene: TRBJ2-7; d_gene: TRBD2; CDR3nt: TGTGCCAGCAGTGAGACTAGCGGGAGTATATACGAGCAGTACTTC; CDR3aa: CASSETSGSIYEQYF
abundance: few; v_gene: TRBV6-5; j_gene: TRBJ1-4; d_gene: TRBD1; CDR3nt: TGTGCCAGCTCTTCTGGACAGGGAGTCCCAACTAATGAAAAACTGTTTTTT; CDR3aa: CASSSGQGVPTNEKLFF
abundance: few; v_gene: TRBV12-3/TRBV12-4; j_gene: TRBJ1-5; d_gene: -; CDR3nt: TGTGCCAGCAGTTTGAGGAACGGTCAGCCCCAGCATTTT; CDR3aa: CASSLRNGQPQHF
abundance: -; v_gene: TRBV4-2; j_gene: TRBJ2-7; d_gene: TRBD1; CDR3nt: TGTGCCAGCAGCCAAGATAGCCTCCGGGACAGGGACGAGCAGTACTTC; CDR3aa: CASSQDSLRDRDEQYF
abundance: medium-sized; v_gene: TRBV6-5; j_gene: TRBJ1-5; d_gene: TRBD1; CDR3nt: TGTGCCAGCAGTTACTCATTTCGAGGAGACAGGGGTAGCAATCAGCCCCAGCATTTT; CDR3aa: CASSYSFRGDRGSNQPQHF
abundance: -; v_gene: TRBV20-1; j_gene: TRBJ2-1; d_gene: TRBD2; CDR3nt: TGCAGTGCTATCCGAGCGGGAGCTGGTGAGCAGTTCTTC; CDR3aa: CSAIRAGAGEQFF
abundance: -; v_gene: TRBV7-9; j_gene: TRBJ2-7; d_gene: TRBD2; CDR3nt: TGTGCCAGCAGCTCACCGGGACTAGCGTACGAGCAGTACTTC; CDR3aa: CASSSPGLAYEQYF
abundance: few; v_gene: TRBV15; j_gene: TRBJ1-1; d_gene: -; CDR3nt: TGTGCCACCTGCAGGGGTAACGAAGCTTTCTTT; CDR3aa: CATCRGNEAFF
abundance: few; v_gene: TRBV7-2; j_gene: TRBJ1-5; d_gene: -; CDR3nt: TGTGCCAGCAGCTTACAAGGAGGTCAGCCCCAGCATTTT; CDR3aa: CASSLQGGQPQHF
abundance: -; v_gene: TRBV27; j_gene: TRBJ2-7; d_gene: -; CDR3nt: TGTGCCAGCAGTTTACGAGGAGGTAGCTCCTACGAGCAGTACTTC; CDR3aa: CASSLRGGSSYEQYF
abundance: -; v_gene: TRBV6-1; j_gene: TRBJ2-1; d_gene: -; CDR3nt: TGTGCCAGCAGTGCCTCGGGCAATGAGCAGTTCTTC; CDR3aa: CASSASGNEQFF
abundance: few; v_gene: TRBV7-2; j_gene: TRBJ1-5; d_gene: -; CDR3nt: TGTGCCAGCAGTCCTGGACAGAATCAGCCCCAGCATTTT; CDR3aa: CASSPGQNQPQHF
abundance: -; v_gene: TRBV6-5; j_gene: TRBJ2-7; d_gene: -; CDR3nt: TGTGCCAGCAGTTGGGCCCAGGGCCCCTACGAGCAGTACTTC; CDR3aa: CASSWAQGPYEQYF
abundance: -; v_gene: TRBV9; j_gene: TRBJ2-1; d_gene: -; CDR3nt: TGTGCCAGCAGCGACCCAGGTGAGCAGTTCTTC; CDR3aa: CASSDPGEQFF
abundance: few; v_gene: TRBV20-1; j_gene: TRBJ1-5; d_gene: -; CDR3nt: TGCAGTGCTAGCGGCGGGAACTATCAGCCCCAGCATTTT; CDR3aa: CSASGGNYQPQHF
abundance: -; v_gene: TRBV6-2/TRBV6-3; j_gene: TRBJ2-3; d_gene: -; CDR3nt: TGTGCCAGCAGTCAAAGACCGGGATCCCGTTCAGATACGCAGTATTTT; CDR3aa: CASSQRPGSRSDTQYF
abundance: -; v_gene: TRBV20-1; j_gene: TRBJ2-7; d_gene: TRBD2; CDR3nt: TGCAGTGCTAGAGCCCTAGCGGGCTACGAGCAGTACTTC; CDR3aa: CSARALAGYEQYF
abundance: few; v_gene: TRBV5-1; j_gene: TRBJ2-1; d_gene: TRBD2; CDR3nt: TGCGCCAGCAGCCTCCGACTAGCGGGGATCAATGAGCAGTTCTTC; CDR3aa: CASSLRLAGINEQFF
abundance: -; v_gene: TRBV13; j_gene: TRBJ2-3; d_gene: -; CDR3nt: TGTGCCAGCAGCTCACCCCCAGACGATACGCAGTATTTT; CDR3aa: CASSSPPDDTQYF
abundance: -; v_gene: TRBV29-1; j_gene: TRBJ2-7; d_gene: TRBD1; CDR3nt: TGCAGCGGTCTATCAGGGGGCTACGAGCAGTACTTC; CDR3aa: CSGLSGGYEQYF
abundance: -; v_gene: TRBV6-6; j_gene: TRBJ1-2; d_gene: -; CDR3nt: TGTGCCAACCGGGCTGTCAACTATGGCTACACCTTC; CDR3aa: CANRAVNYGYTF
abundance: few; v_gene: TRBV10-3; j_gene: TRBJ2-1; d_gene: TRBD2; CDR3nt: TGTGCCATCGGGGGACTAGCGGACTACAATGAGCAGTTCTTC; CDR3aa: CAIGGLADYNEQFF
abundance: few; v_gene: TRBV20-1; j_gene: TRBJ1-1; d_gene: -; CDR3nt: TGCAGTGCTAGAGGGAACCGCATGAACACTGAAGCTTTCTTT; CDR3aa: CSARGNRMNTEAFF
abundance: few; v_gene: TRBV4-3; j_gene: TRBJ2-1; d_gene: TRBD2; CDR3nt: TGCGCCAGCAGCCAACTATTAGCGGGAGAAGAGGATGAGCAGTTCTTC; CDR3aa: CASSQLLAGEEDEQFF
abundance: many; v_gene: TRBV12-3/TRBV12-4; j_gene: TRBJ1-1; d_gene: TRBD1; CDR3nt: TGTGCCAGCAGCCCTCACAGGGGAGGGAACTCTGAAGCTTTCTTT; CDR3aa: CASSPHRGGNSEAFF
abundance: -; v_gene: TRBV28; j_gene: TRBJ2-1; d_gene: TRBD2; CDR3nt: TGTGCCATCAAACTAGCGGGAGGGCACAATGAGCAGTTCTTC; CDR3aa: CAIKLAGGHNEQFF
abundance: -; v_gene: TRBV5-1; j_gene: TRBJ2-1; d_gene: TRBD2; CDR3nt: TGCGCCAGCAGCTTAGCGGGACACAATGAGCAGTTCTTC; CDR3aa: CASSLAGHNEQFF
abundance: few; v_gene: TRBV12-3/TRBV12-4; j_gene: TRBJ1-5; d_gene: -; CDR3nt: TGTGCCAGCAGTTTAAACACTATTAATAGCAATCAGCCCCAGCATTTT; CDR3aa: CASSLNTINSNQPQHF
abundance: -; v_gene: TRBV7-9; j_gene: TRBJ2-7; d_gene: TRBD1; CDR3nt: TGTGCCAGCAGCCGAAGGGGGCAGTCCTACGAGCAGTACTTC; CDR3aa: CASSRRGQSYEQYF
abundance: few; v_gene: TRBV20-1; j_gene: TRBJ2-7; d_gene: -; CDR3nt: TGCAGTGCTAGCGGGAAGGGCCGCGAGCAGTACTTC; CDR3aa: CSASGKGREQYF
abundance: -; v_gene: TRBV7-8; j_gene: TRBJ2-6; d_gene: -; CDR3nt: TGTGCCAGCAGCTCGCAGGGTGCTGGGGCCAACGTCCTGACTTTC; CDR3aa: CASSSQGAGANVLTF
abundance: -; v_gene: TRBV15; j_gene: TRBJ2-7; d_gene: -; CDR3nt: TGTGCCACCAGCAGAGTGGATAGCAGCTCCTACGAGCAGTACTTC; CDR3aa: CATSRVDSSSYEQYF
abundance: few; v_gene: TRBV4-3; j_gene: TRBJ1-2; d_gene: -; CDR3nt: TGCGCCAGCAGCCAAGATAGGGGGAGATACAACTATGGCTACACCTTC; CDR3aa: CASSQDRGRYNYGYTF
abundance: many; v_gene: TRBV30; j_gene: TRBJ1-5; d_gene: TRBD1; CDR3nt: TGTGCCTGGAGTGGAGCCGGGACAGGGGAGGAGCCCCAGCATTTT; CDR3aa: CAWSGAGTGEEPQHF
abundance: -; v_gene: TRBV3-1; j_gene: TRBJ1-1; d_gene: -; CDR3nt: TGTGCCAGCAGCCAAGCGGGGTTTGGCACTGAAGCTTTCTTT; CDR3aa: CASSQAGFGTEAFF
abundance: few; v_gene: TRBV6-6; j_gene: TRBJ1-1; d_gene: -; CDR3nt: TGTGCCAGCAGTTCGGCAGGGAAGAACACTGAAGCTTTCTTT; CDR3aa: CASSSAGKNTEAFF